This T cell receptor beta chain was sequenced in a study of blood T cell repertoires in COVID-19. This CDR3 comprises 13 residues. J gave up 7 bases and V 11 bases, and 10 bases lay outside the gene matches. Germline V gene sequence: CDR1 LNHDA, CDR2 SQIVND (reference sequence). Assay used: immunoSEQ multiplex PCR; TCRdb lists only in-frame clones, some missing. The table lists more than 250,000 clones, around 90% of them singletons. Sequenced material: PBMCs or T cells enriched from blood (not recorded which). The receptor was derived from a woman between 18 and 30 years old with acute COVID-19. J is TRBJ2-1 and V is TRBV19, with 8 bases that match TRBD1. This CDR3 is CASRGQGANEQFF. The DNA of the CDR3 is TGTGCCTCAAGAGGGCAGGGGGCTAATGAGCAGTTCTTC.